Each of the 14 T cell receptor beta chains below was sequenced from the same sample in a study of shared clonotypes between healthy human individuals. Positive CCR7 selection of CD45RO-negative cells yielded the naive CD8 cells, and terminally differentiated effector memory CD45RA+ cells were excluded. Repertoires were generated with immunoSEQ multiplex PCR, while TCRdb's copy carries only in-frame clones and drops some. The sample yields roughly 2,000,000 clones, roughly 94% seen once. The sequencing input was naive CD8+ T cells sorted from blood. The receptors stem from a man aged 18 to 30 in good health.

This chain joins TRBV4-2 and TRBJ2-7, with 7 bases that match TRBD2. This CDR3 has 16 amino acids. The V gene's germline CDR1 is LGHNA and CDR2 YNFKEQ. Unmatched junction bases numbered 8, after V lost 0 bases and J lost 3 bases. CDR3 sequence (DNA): TGTGCCAGCAGCCAAGATGGGCTAGCGGAGGACTACGAGCAGTACTTC. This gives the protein CASSQDGLAEDYEQYF.

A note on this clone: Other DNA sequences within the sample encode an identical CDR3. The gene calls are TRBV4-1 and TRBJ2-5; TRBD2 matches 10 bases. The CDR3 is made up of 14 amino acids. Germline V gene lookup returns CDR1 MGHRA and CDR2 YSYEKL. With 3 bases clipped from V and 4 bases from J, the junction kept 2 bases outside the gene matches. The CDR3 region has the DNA TGCGCCAGCAGCCAGTTAGCGGGGGGAGAGACCCAGTACTTC. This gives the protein CASSQLAGGETQYF.

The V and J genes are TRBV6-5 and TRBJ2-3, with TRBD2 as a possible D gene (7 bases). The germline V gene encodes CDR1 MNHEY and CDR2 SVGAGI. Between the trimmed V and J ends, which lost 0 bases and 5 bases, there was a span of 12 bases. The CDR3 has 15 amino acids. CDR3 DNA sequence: TGTGCCAGCAGTTACTCGTTAGGGGGGGAAGATACGCAGTATTTT. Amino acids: CASSYSLGGEDTQYF.

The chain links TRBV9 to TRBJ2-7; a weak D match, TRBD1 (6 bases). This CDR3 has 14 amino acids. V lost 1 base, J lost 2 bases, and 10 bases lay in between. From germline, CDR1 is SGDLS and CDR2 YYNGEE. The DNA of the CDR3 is TGTGCCAGCAGCGTAACAGGGACGACCTACGAGCAGTACTTC. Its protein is CASSVTGTTYEQYF.

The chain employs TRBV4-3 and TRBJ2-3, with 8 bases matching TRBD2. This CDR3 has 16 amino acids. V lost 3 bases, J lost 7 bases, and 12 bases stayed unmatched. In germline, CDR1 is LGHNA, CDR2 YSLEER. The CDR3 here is CASSQVLGAGGHTQYF. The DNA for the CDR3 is TGCGCCAGCAGCCAGGTCCTAGGGGCGGGAGGTCATACGCAGTATTTT.

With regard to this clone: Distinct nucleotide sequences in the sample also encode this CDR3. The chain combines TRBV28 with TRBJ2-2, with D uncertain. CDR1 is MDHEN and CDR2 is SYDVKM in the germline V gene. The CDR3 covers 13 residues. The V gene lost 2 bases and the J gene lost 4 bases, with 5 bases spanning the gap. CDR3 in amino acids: CASSLLRTGELFF. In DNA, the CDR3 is TGTGCCAGCAGTTTACTGCGCACCGGGGAGCTGTTTTTT.

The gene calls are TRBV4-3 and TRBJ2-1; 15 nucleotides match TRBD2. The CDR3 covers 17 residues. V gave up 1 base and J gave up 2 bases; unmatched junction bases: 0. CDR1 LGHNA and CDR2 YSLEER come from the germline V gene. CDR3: CASSQGTSGRAYNEQFF. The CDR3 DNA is TGCGCCAGCAGCCAAGGGACTAGCGGGAGGGCCTACAATGAGCAGTTCTTC.

CDR3 sequence reads: CASSSWGTEDQETQYF. Written as DNA, the CDR3 is TGTGCCAGCAGCTCATGGGGGACAGAAGACCAAGAGACCCAGTACTTC. The genes are TRBV5-6 and TRBJ2-5, with 7 nucleotides matching TRBD1. Germline CDR1 reads SGHDT; CDR2 reads YYEEEE. The CDR3 is 16 residues long. After removal of 3 bases from V and 0 bases from J, the junction contained 8 bases not matched to a gene.

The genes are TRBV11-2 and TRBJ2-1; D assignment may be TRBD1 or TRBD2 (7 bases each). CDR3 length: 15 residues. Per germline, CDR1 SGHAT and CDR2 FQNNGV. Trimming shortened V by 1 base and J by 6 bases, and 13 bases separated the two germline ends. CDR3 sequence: CASSLGQGGVNEQFF. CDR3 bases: TGTGCCAGCAGCTTAGGTCAGGGGGGGGTCAATGAGCAGTTCTTC. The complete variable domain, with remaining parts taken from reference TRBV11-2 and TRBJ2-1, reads EAGVAQSPRYKIIEKRQSVAFWCNPISGHATLYWYQQILGQGPKLLIQFQNNGVVDDSQLPKDRFSAERLKGVDSTLKIQPAKLEDSAVYLCASSLGQGGVNEQFFGPGTRLTVL.

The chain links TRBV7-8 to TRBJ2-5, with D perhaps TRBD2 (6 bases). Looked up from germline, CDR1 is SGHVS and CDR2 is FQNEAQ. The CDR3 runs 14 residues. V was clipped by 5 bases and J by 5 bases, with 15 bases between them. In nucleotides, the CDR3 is TGTGCCAGCAGCGATCTCACTAGCTTGGAGACCCAGTACTTC. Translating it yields CASSDLTSLETQYF.

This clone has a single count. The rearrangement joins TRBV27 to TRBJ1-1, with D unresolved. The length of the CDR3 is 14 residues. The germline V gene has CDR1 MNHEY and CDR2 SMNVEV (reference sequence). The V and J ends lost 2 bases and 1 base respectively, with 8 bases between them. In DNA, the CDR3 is TGTGCCAGCAGTTTAAACTGGGCGAACACTGAAGCTTTCTTT. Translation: CASSLNWANTEAFF.

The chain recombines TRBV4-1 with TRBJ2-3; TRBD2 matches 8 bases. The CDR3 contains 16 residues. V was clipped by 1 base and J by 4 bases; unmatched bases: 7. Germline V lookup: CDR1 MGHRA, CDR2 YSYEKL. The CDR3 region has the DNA TGCGCCAGCAGCCAAGTGGGACTAGTTGATGCAGATACGCAGTATTTT. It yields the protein CASSQVGLVDADTQYF.

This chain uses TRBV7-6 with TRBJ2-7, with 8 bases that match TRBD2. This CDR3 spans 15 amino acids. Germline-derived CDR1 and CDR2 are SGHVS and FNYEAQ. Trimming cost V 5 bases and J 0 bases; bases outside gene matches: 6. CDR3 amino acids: CASSAGSGSSYEQYF. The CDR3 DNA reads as TGTGCCAGCAGCGCGGGGAGCGGGAGCTCCTACGAGCAGTACTTC.

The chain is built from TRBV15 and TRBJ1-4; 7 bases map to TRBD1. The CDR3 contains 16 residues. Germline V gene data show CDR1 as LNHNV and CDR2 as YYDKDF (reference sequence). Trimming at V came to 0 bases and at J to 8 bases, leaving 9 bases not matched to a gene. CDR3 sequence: CATSRDLNRGGEKLFF. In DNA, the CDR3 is TGTGCCACCAGCAGAGATCTTAACAGGGGAGGGGAAAAACTGTTTTTT.